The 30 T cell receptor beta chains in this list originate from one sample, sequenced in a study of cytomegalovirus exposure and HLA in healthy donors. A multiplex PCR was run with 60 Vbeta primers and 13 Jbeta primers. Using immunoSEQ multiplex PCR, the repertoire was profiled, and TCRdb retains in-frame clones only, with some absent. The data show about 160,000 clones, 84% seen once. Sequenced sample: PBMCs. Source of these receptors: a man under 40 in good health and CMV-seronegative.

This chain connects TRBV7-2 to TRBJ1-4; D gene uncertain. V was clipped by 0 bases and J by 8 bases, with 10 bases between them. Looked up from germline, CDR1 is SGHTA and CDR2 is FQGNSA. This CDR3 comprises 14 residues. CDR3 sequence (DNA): TGTGCCAGCAGCTTAGCAGCGAGCCGGGAAAAACTGTTTTTT. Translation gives CASSLAASREKLFF.

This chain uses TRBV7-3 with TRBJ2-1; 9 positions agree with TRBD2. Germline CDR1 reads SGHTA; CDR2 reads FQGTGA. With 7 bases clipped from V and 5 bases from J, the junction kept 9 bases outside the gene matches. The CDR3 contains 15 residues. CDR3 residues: CASKKGLAGNNEQFF. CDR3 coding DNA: TGTGCCAGCAAAAAAGGGCTAGCGGGGAACAATGAGCAGTTCTTC.

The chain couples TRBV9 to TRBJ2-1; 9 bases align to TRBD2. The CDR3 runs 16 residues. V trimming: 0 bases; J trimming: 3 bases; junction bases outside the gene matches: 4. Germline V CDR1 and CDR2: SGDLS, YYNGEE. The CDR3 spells CASSVELAGNYNEQFF. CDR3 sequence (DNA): TGTGCCAGCAGCGTAGAGCTAGCGGGGAACTACAATGAGCAGTTCTTC.

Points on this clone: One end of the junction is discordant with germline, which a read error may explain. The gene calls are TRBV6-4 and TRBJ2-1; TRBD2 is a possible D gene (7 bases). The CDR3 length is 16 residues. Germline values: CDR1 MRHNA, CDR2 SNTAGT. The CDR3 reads CAGSDSGGGSYNEQFF. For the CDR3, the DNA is TGTGCCGGCAGTGACTCCGGCGGGGGCTCTTACAATGAGCAGTTCTTC.

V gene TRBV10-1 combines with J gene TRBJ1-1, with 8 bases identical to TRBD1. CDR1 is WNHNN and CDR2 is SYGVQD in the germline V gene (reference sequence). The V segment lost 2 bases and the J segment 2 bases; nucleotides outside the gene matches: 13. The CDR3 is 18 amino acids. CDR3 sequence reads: CASSEPLLLGQVNTEAFF. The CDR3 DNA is TGCGCCAGCAGTGAGCCCCTCCTACTGGGACAGGTTAACACTGAAGCTTTCTTT.

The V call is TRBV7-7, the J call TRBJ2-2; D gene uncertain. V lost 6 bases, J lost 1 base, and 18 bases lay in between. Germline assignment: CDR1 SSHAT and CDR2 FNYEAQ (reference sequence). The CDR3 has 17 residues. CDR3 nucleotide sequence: TGTGCCAGCAGTCCCCGGTTGGTACTTGAGAACACCGGGGAGCTGTTTTTT. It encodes CASSPRLVLENTGELFF.

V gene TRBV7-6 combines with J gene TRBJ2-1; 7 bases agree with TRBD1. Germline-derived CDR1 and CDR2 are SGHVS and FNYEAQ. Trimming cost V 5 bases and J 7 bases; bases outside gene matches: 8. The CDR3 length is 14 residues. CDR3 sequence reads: CASSQIMTGNEQFF. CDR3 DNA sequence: TGTGCCAGCAGCCAGATAATGACAGGGAATGAGCAGTTCTTC. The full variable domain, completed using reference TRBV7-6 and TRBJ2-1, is GAGVSQSPRYKVTKRGQDVALRCDPISGHVSLYWYRQALGQGPEFLTYFNYEAQQDKSGLPNDRFSAERPEGSISTLTIQRTEQRDSAMYRCASSQIMTGNEQFFGPGTRLTVL.

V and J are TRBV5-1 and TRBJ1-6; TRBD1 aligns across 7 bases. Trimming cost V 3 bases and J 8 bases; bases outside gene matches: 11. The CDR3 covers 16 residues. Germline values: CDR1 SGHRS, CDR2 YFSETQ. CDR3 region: CASSYSTGRADSPLHF. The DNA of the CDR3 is TGCGCCAGCAGCTACTCGACAGGGCGGGCGGATTCACCCCTCCACTTT. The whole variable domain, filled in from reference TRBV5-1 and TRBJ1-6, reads KAGVTQTPRYLIKTRGQQVTLSCSPISGHRSVSWYQQTPGQGLQFLFEYFSETQRNKGNFPGRFSGRQFSNSRSEMNVSTLELGDSALYLCASSYSTGRADSPLHFGNGTRLTVT.

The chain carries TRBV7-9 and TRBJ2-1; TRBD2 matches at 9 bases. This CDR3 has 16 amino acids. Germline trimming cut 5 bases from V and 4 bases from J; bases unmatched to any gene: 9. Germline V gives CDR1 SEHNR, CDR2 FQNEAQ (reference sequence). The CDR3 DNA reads TGTGCCAGCAGCCGCCCTAAGCGGGGGGATTACAATGAGCAGTTCTTC. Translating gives CASSRPKRGDYNEQFF. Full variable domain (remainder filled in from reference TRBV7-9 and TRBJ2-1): DTGVSQNPRHKITKRGQNVTFRCDPISEHNRLYWYRQTLGQGPEFLTYFQNEAQLEKSRLLSDRFSAERPKGSFSTLEIQRTEQGDSAMYLCASSRPKRGDYNEQFFGPGTRLTVL.

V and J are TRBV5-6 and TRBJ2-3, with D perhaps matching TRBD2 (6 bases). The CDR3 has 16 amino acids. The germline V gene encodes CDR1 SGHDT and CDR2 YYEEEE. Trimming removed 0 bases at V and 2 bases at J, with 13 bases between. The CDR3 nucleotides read TGTGCCAGCAGCTTGGGTGAGGAGGGACTCACAGATACGCAGTATTTT. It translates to CASSLGEEGLTDTQYF.

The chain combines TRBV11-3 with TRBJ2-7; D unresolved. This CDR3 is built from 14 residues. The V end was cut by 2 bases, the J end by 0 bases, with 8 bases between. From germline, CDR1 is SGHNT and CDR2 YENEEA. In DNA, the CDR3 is TGTGCCAGCAGCTTAAGAGGTCCCTCCTACGAGCAGTACTTC. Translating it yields CASSLRGPSYEQYF. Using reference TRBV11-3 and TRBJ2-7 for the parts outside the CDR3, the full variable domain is EAGVVQSPRYKIIEKKQPVAFWCNPISGHNTLYWYLQNLGQGPELLIRYENEEAVDDSQLPKDRFSAERLKGVDSTLKIQPAELGDSAVYLCASSLRGPSYEQYFGPGTRLTVT.

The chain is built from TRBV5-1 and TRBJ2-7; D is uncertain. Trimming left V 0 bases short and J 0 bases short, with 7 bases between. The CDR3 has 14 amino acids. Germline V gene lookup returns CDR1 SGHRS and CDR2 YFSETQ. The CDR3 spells CASSLVFFSYEQYF. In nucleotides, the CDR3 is TGCGCCAGCAGCTTGGTTTTCTTCTCCTACGAGCAGTACTTC.

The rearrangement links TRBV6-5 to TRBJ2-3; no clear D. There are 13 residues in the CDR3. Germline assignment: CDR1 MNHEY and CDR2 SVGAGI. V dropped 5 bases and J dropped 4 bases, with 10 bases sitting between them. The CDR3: CASSELLADTQYF. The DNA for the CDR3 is TGTGCCAGCAGTGAACTTTTAGCAGATACGCAGTATTTT.

CDR3 protein: CASEGAGGRTYEQYF. DNA for the CDR3: TGTGCCAGCGAGGGGGCGGGAGGGCGAACCTACGAGCAGTACTTC. The chain uses TRBV2 and TRBJ2-7, with TRBD2 matching 9 bases. CDR1 is SNHLY, CDR2 FYNNEI, per germline. Germline trimming cut 8 bases from V and 2 bases from J; bases unmatched to any gene: 10. This CDR3 has 15 residues.

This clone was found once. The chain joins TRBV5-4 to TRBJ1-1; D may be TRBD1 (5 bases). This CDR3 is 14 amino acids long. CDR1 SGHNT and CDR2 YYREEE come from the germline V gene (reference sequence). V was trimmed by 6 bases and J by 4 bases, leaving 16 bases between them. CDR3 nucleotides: TGTGCCAGCAAGATGGGGGGGGGAACCACTGAAGCTTTCTTT. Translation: CASKMGGGTTEAFF.

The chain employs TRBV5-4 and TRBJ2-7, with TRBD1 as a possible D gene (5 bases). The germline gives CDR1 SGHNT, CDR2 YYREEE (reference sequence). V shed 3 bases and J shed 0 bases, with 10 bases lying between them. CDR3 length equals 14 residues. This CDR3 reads CASSSTVGSYEQYF. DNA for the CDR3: TGTGCCAGCAGCTCGACAGTGGGCTCCTACGAGCAGTACTTC.

DNA of the CDR3: TGTGCCAGTAGTAGACCGTTGGGACAGGCCCTCTATGGCTACACCTTC. Translating it yields CASSRPLGQALYGYTF. The V and J genes are TRBV19 and TRBJ1-2; 8 positions match TRBD1. The CDR3 is 16 residues long. Germline assignment: CDR1 LNHDA and CDR2 SQIVND (reference sequence). Trimming cost V 4 bases and J 4 bases; bases outside gene matches: 11.

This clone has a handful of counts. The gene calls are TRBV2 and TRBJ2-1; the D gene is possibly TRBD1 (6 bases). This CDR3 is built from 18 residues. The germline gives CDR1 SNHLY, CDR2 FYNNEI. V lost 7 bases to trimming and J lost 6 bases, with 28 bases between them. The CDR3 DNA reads TGTGCCAGCATACCTCTTTTTGTGGGGGCAACTGGAGGCAATGAGCAGTTCTTC. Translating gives CASIPLFVGATGGNEQFF.

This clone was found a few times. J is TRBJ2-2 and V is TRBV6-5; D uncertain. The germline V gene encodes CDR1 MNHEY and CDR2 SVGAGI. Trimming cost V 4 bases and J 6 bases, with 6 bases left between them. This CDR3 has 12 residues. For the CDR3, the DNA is TGTGCCAGCAGTTCCTGGCCCGGGGAGCTGTTTTTT. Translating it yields CASSSWPGELFF.

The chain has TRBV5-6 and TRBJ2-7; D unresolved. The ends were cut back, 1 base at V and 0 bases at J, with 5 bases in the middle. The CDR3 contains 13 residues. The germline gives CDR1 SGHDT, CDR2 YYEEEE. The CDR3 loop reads CASSLQISYEQYF. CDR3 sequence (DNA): TGTGCCAGCAGCTTGCAGATCTCCTACGAGCAGTACTTC.

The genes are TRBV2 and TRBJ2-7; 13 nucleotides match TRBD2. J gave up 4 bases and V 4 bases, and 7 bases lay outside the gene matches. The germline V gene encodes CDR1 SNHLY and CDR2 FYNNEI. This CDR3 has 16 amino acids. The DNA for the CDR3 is TGTGCCAGCAGTGTTTCCGGACTAGCGGGAGAGTACGAGCAGTACTTC. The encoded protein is CASSVSGLAGEYEQYF.

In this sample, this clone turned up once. This chain's CDR3 is CASSPHEGGGTEAFF. The CDR3 DNA sequence: TGTGCCAGCAGCCCCCATGAGGGGGGAGGGACTGAAGCTTTCTTT. V usage is TRBV9 and J usage is TRBJ1-1, with a tentative D call TRBD1 (6 bases). The CDR3 consists of 15 residues. Germline V CDR1 and CDR2: SGDLS, YYNGEE. V was cut by 4 bases and J by 5 bases, with 18 bases left in between. Complete variable domain (other parts from reference TRBV9 and TRBJ1-1): DSGVTQTPKHLITATGQRVTLRCSPRSGDLSVYWYQQSLDQGLQFLIQYYNGEERAKGNILERFSAQQFPDLHSELNLSSLELGDSALYFCASSPHEGGGTEAFFGQGTRLTVV.

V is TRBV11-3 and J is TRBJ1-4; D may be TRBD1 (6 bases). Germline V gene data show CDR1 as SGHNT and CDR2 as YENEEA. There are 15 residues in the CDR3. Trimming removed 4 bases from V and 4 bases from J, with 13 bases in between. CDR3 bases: TGTGCCAGCAGCTCACAGGGACGGGATAATGAAAAACTGTTTTTT. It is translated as CASSSQGRDNEKLFF.

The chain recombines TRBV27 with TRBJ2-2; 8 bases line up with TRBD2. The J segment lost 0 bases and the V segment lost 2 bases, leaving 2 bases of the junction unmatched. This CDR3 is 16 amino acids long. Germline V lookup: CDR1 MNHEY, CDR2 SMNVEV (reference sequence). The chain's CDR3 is CASSLVGLANTGELFF. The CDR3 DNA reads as TGTGCCAGCAGTTTAGTGGGACTAGCGAACACCGGGGAGCTGTTTTTT.

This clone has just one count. CDR3 region: CSVGTDNQPQHF. Here the CDR3 DNA reads TGCAGCGTTGGGACAGACAATCAGCCCCAGCATTTT. J is TRBJ1-5 and V is TRBV29-1; D might be TRBD1 (6 bases). Germline V gene lookup returns CDR1 SQVTM and CDR2 ANQGSEA. V lost 4 bases and J 3 bases, leaving 7 bases between the germline ends. This CDR3 has 12 amino acids. Filled out from reference TRBV29-1 and TRBJ1-5, the complete variable domain reads SAVISQKPSRDICQRGTSLTIQCQVDSQVTMMFWYRQQPGQSLTLIATANQGSEATYESGFVIDKFPISRPNLTFSTLTVSNMSPEDSSIYLCSVGTDNQPQHFGDGTRLSIL.

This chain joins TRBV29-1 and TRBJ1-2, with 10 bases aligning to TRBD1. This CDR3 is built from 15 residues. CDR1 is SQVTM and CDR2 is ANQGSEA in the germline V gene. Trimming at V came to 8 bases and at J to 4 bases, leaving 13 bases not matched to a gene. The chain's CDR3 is CSFTWGDRGFYGYTF. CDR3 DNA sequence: TGCAGCTTTACTTGGGGGGACAGGGGTTTCTATGGCTACACCTTC.

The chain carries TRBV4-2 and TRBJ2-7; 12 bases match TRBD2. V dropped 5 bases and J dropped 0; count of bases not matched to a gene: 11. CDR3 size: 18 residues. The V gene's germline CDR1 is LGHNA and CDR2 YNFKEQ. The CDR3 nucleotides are TGTGCCAGCAGCTCACCGGGACTAGCGGGCGAGGACTCCTACGAGCAGTACTTC. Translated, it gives CASSSPGLAGEDSYEQYF.

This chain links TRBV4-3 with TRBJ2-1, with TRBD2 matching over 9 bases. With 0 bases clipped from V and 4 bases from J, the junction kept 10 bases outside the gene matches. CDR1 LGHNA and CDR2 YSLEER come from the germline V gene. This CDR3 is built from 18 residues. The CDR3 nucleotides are TGCGCCAGCAGCCAAGATACCGCGGGAGGGATTAGATACAATGAGCAGTTCTTC. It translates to CASSQDTAGGIRYNEQFF.

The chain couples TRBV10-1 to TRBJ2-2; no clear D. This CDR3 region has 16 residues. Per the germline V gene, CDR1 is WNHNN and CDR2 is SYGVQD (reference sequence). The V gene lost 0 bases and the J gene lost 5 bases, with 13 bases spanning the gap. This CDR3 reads CASSESPGLRTGELFF. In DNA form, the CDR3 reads TGCGCCAGCAGTGAGTCTCCAGGATTAAGGACCGGGGAGCTGTTTTTT.

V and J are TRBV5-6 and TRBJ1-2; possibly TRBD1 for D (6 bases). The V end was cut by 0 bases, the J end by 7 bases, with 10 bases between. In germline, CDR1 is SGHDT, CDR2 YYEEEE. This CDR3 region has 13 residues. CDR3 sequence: CASSLGQGTGYTF. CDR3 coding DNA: TGTGCCAGCAGCTTGGGGCAGGGGACTGGCTACACCTTC.